The clone carrying this T cell receptor beta chain was seen only a few times. What it binds is not known. The data are from a study of cytomegalovirus exposure and HLA in healthy donors. V dropped 2 bases and J dropped 5 bases, with 10 bases sitting between them. This CDR3 region has 13 residues. Germline values: CDR1 SGDLS, CDR2 YYNGEE. Points from the study as a whole: Some TCR beta chains (around 180 of them) were listed as cytomegalovirus-associated.

Vbeta (60) and Jbeta (13) primers were used in the PCR. In the original analysis: Some 80 million unique TCR beta chains, roughly 11 million shared, were counted in a later analysis. Data came from immunoSEQ multiplex PCR; TCRdb stores just in-frame clones and leaves some out. For V, J and clone size, that table is used; D and trimming come from the DNA. The sample carries over 130,000 clones, more than 60% recorded once. The chain carries TRBV9 and TRBJ1-1; D is perhaps TRBD1 (6 bases). This clonotype was sampled from a male donor in good health and CMV-seronegative. What was sequenced was PBMCs. CDR3: CASSVQGKTEAFF. DNA for the CDR3: TGTGCCAGCAGCGTTCAGGGGAAGACTGAAGCTTTCTTT.